Listed below are T cell receptor beta chains from one sample, sequenced in a study of early T cells in non-severe SARS-CoV-2 infection. From the 5' RACE reads, TCRdb called clonotypes with MiXCR, one entry per CDR3 protein. The data show around 57,000 distinct CDR3 sequences, with under 15% seen just once and roughly 4% held by the top ten. The sample taken for sequencing was whole blood. These receptors were obtained from an adult who was a healthcare worker with PCR-confirmed SARS-CoV-2 infection or an uninfected control (not recorded which). Each CDR3 is given with its conserved first and last residue. Fields, in order: V gene, clone size, D gene, J gene, CDR3 DNA, CDR3 protein. D genes are given only for firm matches. Rows give clone size only sometimes, using once, few, many, or a class for an expanded clone.

v_gene: TRBV6-2/TRBV6-3
abundance: .
d_gene: .
j_gene: TRBJ2-3
CDR3nt: TGTGCCAGCAGCCAATGGACTACCACAGATACGCAGTATTTT
CDR3aa: CASSQWTTTDTQYF

v_gene: TRBV7-2
abundance: .
d_gene: .
j_gene: TRBJ2-5
CDR3nt: TGTGCCAGCAGCTTTTATGTCTTAGGGGGAGAGACCCAGTACTTC
CDR3aa: CASSFYVLGGETQYF

v_gene: TRBV6-2/TRBV6-3
abundance: many
d_gene: TRBD1
j_gene: TRBJ1-5
CDR3nt: TGTGCCAGCAGTTACTCAAGCGGACAGGGACCCCAGCATTTT
CDR3aa: CASSYSSGQGPQHF

v_gene: TRBV5-1
abundance: few
d_gene: .
j_gene: TRBJ2-3
CDR3nt: TGCGCCAGCAGCTTGGAGGGCCCCAGTGATACGCAGTATTTT
CDR3aa: CASSLEGPSDTQYF

v_gene: TRBV6-1
abundance: .
d_gene: TRBD1
j_gene: TRBJ1-1
CDR3nt: TGTGCCAGCGAGACAGGGAGGTTGGCTGAAGCTTTCTTT
CDR3aa: CASETGRLAEAFF

v_gene: TRBV18
abundance: many
d_gene: .
j_gene: TRBJ2-2
CDR3nt: TGTGCCAGCTCACCATGGGAGGTACTAAACACCGGGGAGCTGTTTTTT
CDR3aa: CASSPWEVLNTGELFF

v_gene: TRBV20-1
abundance: few
d_gene: .
j_gene: TRBJ2-3
CDR3nt: TGCAGTGTGGAGAGAGTTGGGGCAGATACGCAGTATTTT
CDR3aa: CSVERVGADTQYF

v_gene: TRBV20-1
abundance: many
d_gene: .
j_gene: TRBJ1-6
CDR3nt: TGCAGTGCTAGGAAGGGGCGGGACCCCTATAATTCACCCCTCCACTTT
CDR3aa: CSARKGRDPYNSPLHF

v_gene: TRBV30
abundance: .
d_gene: .
j_gene: TRBJ1-4
CDR3nt: TGTGCCTGGAGTACTACAGGTTCGACTAATGAAAAACTGTTTTTT
CDR3aa: CAWSTTGSTNEKLFF

v_gene: TRBV19
abundance: many
d_gene: .
j_gene: TRBJ2-3
CDR3nt: TGTGCCAGTAGTAAAGGGCACACAGATACGCAGTATTTT
CDR3aa: CASSKGHTDTQYF

v_gene: TRBV7-2
abundance: many
d_gene: TRBD2
j_gene: TRBJ2-3
CDR3nt: TGTGCCAGCAGCTTAGCGCTTGGAGGGAGGGAGGTGGATACGCAGTATTTT
CDR3aa: CASSLALGGREVDTQYF

v_gene: TRBV11-2
abundance: many
d_gene: TRBD1
j_gene: TRBJ2-3
CDR3nt: TGTGCCAGCAGCACCCGACAGGGGTTGACGAACACAGATACGCAGTATTTT
CDR3aa: CASSTRQGLTNTDTQYF

v_gene: TRBV11-2
abundance: many
d_gene: .
j_gene: TRBJ2-2
CDR3nt: TGTGCCAGCAGCTTAAGGAGGCGAGACAGGAACACCGGGGAGCTGTTTTTT
CDR3aa: CASSLRRRDRNTGELFF

v_gene: TRBV6-2/TRBV6-3
abundance: medium-sized
d_gene: TRBD1
j_gene: TRBJ2-3
CDR3nt: TGTGCCAGCAGTAAAGGCGGACAGGGACACTTCACAGATACGCAGTATTTT
CDR3aa: CASSKGGQGHFTDTQYF

v_gene: TRBV7-6
abundance: .
d_gene: .
j_gene: TRBJ2-3
CDR3nt: TGTGCCAGCAGCCCAACGGCAGGGATAGATACGCAGTATTTT
CDR3aa: CASSPTAGIDTQYF

v_gene: TRBV7-2
abundance: .
d_gene: TRBD1
j_gene: TRBJ2-3
CDR3nt: TGTGCCAGCAGCCCCCCGCGCGACGGACAGGGTACGCAGTATTTT
CDR3aa: CASSPPRDGQGTQYF

v_gene: TRBV29-1
abundance: .
d_gene: .
j_gene: TRBJ2-1
CDR3nt: TGCAGCGTTGAGTCGCGGTTGGAGTCCTACAATGAGCAGTTCTTC
CDR3aa: CSVESRLESYNEQFF

v_gene: TRBV25-1
abundance: .
d_gene: .
j_gene: TRBJ1-5
CDR3nt: TGTGCCAGCAGTGACTTAGACGGTAGCAATCAGCCCCAGCATTTT
CDR3aa: CASSDLDGSNQPQHF